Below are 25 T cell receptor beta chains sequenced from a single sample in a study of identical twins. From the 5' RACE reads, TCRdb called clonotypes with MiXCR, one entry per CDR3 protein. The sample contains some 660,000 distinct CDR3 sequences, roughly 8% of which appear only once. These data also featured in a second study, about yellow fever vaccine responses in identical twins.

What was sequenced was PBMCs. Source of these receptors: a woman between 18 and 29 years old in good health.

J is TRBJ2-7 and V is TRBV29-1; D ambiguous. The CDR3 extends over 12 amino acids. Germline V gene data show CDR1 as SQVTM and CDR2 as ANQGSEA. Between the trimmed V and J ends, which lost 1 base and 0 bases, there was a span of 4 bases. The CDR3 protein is CSVEVDSYEQYF. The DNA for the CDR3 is TGCAGCGTTGAAGTCGACTCCTACGAGCAGTACTTC.

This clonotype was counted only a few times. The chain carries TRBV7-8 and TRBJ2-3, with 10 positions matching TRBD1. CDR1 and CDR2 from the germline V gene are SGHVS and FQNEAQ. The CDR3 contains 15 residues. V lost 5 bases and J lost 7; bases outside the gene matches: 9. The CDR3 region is CASSRRDRGQHTQYF. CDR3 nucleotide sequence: TGTGCCAGCAGCCGACGGGACAGGGGACAACATACGCAGTATTTT.

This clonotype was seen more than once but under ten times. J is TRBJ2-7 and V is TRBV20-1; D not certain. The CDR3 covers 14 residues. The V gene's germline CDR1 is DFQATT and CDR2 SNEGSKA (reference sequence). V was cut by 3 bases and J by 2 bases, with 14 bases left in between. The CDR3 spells CSASKGEGPYEQYF. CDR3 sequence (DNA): TGCAGTGCTAGTAAGGGCGAAGGACCCTACGAGCAGTACTTC.

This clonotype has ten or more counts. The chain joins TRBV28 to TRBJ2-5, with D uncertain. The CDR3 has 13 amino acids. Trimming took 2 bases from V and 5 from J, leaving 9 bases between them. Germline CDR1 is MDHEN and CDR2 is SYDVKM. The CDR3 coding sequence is TGTGCCAGCAGTTTAAGTTCTCGGGAGACCCAGTACTTC. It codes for CASSLSSRETQYF.

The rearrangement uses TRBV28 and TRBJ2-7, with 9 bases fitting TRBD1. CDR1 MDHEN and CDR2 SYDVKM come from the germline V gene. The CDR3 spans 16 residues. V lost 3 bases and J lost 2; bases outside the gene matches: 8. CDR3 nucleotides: TGTGCCAGCAGTTTGACCGGGACAGGGATCACCTACGAGCAGTACTTC. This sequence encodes CASSLTGTGITYEQYF.

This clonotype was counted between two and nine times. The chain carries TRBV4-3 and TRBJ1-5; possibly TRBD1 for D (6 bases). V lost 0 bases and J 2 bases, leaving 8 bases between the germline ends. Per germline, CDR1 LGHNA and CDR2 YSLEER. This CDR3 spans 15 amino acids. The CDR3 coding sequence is TGCGCCAGCAGCCAAGAATCAGGGGGCAATCAGCCCCAGCATTTT. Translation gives CASSQESGGNQPQHF.

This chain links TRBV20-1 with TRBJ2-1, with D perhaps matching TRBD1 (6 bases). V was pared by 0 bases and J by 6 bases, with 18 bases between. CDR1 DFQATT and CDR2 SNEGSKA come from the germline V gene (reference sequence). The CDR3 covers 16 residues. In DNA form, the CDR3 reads TGCAGTGCTAGAGATTCTAGGCCGGACAGAACCAATGAGCAGTTCTTC. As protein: CSARDSRPDRTNEQFF.

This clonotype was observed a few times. CDR3 sequence: CASSQDPGSSSTDTQYF. The DNA of the CDR3 is TGTGCCAGCAGCCAAGACCCAGGGTCGTCGAGCACAGATACGCAGTATTTT. The chain recombines TRBV3-1 with TRBJ2-3; tentative D call: TRBD1 (5 bases). The CDR3 has 17 residues. CDR1 and CDR2 from the germline V gene are LGHDT and YNNKEL (reference sequence). The V and J ends lost 0 bases and 0 bases respectively, with 13 bases between them.

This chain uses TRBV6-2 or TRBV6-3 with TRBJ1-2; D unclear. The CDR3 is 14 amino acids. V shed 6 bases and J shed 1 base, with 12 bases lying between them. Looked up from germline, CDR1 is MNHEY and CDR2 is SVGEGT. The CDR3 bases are TGTGCCAGCAGGGGGAATGTGAATAACTATGGCTACACCTTC. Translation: CASRGNVNNYGYTF.

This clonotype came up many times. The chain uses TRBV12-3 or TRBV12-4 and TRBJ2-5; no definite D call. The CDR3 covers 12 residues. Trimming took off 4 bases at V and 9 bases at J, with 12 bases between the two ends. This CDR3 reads CASSCQECAQYF. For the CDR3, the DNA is TGTGCCAGCAGTTGTCAGGAGTGTGCCCAGTACTTC.

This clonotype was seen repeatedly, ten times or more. Written as DNA, the CDR3 is TGCGCCAGCAGCACTCGCGGGGACGCCTCCTACAATGAGCAGTTCTTC. It is translated as CASSTRGDASYNEQFF. The chain combines TRBV5-1 with TRBJ2-1; a possible D gene is TRBD2 (6 bases). The V gene's germline CDR1 is SGHRS and CDR2 YFSETQ. This CDR3 region has 16 residues. Trimming cost V 4 bases and J 0 bases, with 14 bases left between them.

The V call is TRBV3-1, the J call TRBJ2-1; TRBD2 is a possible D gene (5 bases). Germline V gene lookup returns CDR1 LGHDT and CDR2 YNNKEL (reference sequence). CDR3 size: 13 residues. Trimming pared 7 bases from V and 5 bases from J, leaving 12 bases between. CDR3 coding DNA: TGTGCCAGCAAACTAGATTTAAACAATGAGCAGTTCTTC. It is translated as CASKLDLNNEQFF.

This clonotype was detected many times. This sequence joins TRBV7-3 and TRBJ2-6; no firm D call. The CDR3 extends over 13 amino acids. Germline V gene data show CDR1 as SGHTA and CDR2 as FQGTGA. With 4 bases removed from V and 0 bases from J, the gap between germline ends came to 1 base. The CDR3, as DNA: TGTGCCAGCAGCTCCTCTGGGGCCAACGTCCTGACTTTC. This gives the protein CASSSSGANVLTF.

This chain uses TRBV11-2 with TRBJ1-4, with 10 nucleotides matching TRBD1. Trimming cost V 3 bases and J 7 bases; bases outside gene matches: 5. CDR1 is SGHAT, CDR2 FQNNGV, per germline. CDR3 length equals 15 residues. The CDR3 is CASSFVTGGSEKLFF. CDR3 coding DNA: TGTGCCAGCAGCTTCGTGACAGGGGGCTCTGAAAAACTGTTTTTT.

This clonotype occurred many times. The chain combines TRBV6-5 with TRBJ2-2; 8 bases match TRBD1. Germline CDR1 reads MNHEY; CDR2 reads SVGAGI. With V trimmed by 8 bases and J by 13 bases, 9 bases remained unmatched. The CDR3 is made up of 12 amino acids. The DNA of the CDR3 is TGTGCCAGCCGCAGGGGGCAAAAAGGGCTGTTTTTT. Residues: CASRRGQKGLFF.

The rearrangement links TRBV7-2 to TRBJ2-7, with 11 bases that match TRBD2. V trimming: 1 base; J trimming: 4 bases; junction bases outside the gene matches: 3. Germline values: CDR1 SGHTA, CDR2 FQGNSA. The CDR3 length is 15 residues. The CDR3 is CASSLVGTSGYEQYF. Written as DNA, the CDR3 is TGTGCCAGCAGCTTAGTTGGGACTAGCGGTTACGAGCAGTACTTC.

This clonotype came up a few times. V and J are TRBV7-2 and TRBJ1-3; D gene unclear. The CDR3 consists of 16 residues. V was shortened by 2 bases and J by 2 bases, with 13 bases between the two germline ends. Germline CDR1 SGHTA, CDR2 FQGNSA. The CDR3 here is CASSLSEILPGNTIYF. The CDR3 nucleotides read TGTGCCAGCAGCTTATCAGAGATTTTGCCTGGAAACACCATATATTTT.

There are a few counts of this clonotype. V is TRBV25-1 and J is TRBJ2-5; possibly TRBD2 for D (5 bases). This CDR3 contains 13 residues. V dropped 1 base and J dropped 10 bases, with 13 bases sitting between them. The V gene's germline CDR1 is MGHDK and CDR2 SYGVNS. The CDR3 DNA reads TGTGCCAGCAGTGAATCAATCTTAGAGGGCCAGTACTTC. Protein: CASSESILEGQYF.

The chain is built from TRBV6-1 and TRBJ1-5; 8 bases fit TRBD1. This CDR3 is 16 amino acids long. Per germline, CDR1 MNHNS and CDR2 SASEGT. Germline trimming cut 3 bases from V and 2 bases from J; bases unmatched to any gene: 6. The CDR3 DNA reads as TGTGCCAGCAGTGACTACAGGGGGTCGGGCAATCAGCCCCAGCATTTT. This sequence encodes CASSDYRGSGNQPQHF.

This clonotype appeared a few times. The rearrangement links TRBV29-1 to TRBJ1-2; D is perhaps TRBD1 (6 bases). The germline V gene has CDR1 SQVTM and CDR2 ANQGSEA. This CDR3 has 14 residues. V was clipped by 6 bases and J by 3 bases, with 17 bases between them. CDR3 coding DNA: TGCAGCGTAGAGGATTCGGACAGACACTATGGCTACACCTTC. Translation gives CSVEDSDRHYGYTF.

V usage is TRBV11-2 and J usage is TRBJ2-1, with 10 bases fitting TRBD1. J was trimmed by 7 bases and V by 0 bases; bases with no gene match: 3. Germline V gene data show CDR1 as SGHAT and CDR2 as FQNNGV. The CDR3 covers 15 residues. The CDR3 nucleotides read TGTGCCAGCAGCTTAGAAGGGACAGGGGAAAATGAGCAGTTCTTC. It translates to CASSLEGTGENEQFF.

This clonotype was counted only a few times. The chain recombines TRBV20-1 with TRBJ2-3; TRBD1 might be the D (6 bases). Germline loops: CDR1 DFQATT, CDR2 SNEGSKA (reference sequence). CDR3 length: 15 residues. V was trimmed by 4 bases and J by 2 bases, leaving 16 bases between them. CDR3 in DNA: TGCAGTGCTACAAGGACCACAGGGAACACAGATACGCAGTATTTT. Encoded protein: CSATRTTGNTDTQYF.

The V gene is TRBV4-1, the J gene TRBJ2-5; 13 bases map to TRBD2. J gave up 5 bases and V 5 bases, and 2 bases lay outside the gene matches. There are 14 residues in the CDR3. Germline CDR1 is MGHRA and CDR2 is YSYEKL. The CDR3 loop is CASSKLAGGETQYF. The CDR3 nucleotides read TGCGCCAGCAGCAAACTAGCGGGAGGGGAGACCCAGTACTTC.

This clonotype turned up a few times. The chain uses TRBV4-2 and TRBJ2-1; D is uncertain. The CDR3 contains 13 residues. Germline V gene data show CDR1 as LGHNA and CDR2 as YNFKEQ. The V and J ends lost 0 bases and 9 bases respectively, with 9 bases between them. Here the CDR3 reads CASSQDEWGEQFF. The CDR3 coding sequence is TGTGCCAGCAGCCAAGATGAGTGGGGTGAGCAGTTCTTC.

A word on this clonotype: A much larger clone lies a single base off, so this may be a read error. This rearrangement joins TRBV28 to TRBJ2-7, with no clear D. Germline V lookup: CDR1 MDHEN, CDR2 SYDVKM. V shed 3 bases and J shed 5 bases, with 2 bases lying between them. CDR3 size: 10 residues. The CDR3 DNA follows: TGTGCCAGCAGTTTCAACGAGCAGTACTTC. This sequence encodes CASSFNEQYF.